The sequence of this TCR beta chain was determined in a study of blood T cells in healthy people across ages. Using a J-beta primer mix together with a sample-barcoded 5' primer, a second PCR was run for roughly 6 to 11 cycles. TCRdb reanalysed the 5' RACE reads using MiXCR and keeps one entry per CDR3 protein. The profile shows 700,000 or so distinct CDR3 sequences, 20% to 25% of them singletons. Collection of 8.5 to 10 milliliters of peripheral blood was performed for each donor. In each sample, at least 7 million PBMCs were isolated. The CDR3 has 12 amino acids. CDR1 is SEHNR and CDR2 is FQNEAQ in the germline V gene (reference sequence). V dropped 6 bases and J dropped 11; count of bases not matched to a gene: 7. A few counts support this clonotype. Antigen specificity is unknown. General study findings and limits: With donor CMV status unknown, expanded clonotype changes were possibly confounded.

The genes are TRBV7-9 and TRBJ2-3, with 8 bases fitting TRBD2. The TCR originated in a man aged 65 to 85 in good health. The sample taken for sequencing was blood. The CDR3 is CASSPGTRLQYF. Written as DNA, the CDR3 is TGTGCCAGCAGTCCTGGGACTAGATTGCAGTATTTT.